This TCR beta chain was recorded in a study of shared clonotypes between healthy human individuals. Per the study methods: Filtering differed, since immunoSEQ gave only junction sequences and no quality scores. Clones were read by immunoSEQ multiplex PCR, and TCRdb kept only the in-frame ones, dropping some. D and trimming were read from the DNA, whereas the V and J calls and clone size are those reported in that table. Seen here are 2 million to 3 million clones, 93% observed once, and the top ten hold roughly 0.39%. Per germline, CDR1 ENHRY and CDR2 SYGVKD. The CDR3 extends over 14 amino acids. V shed 10 bases and J 1 base; nucleotides not matched to a gene: 10.

The V call is TRBV10-3, the J call TRBJ2-7, with TRBD1 matching over 7 bases. Sequenced: naive CD4+ T cells from PBMCs. Subset of the sample: CD45RA+ positively selected. The clonotype originates from a young man in good health. Some clones in this sample may be carry-over from other donors' samples. The CDR3 sequence is CATAGRDRSYEQYF. The CDR3 nucleotides are TGTGCCACCGCTGGTCGGGACAGATCCTACGAGCAGTACTTC.